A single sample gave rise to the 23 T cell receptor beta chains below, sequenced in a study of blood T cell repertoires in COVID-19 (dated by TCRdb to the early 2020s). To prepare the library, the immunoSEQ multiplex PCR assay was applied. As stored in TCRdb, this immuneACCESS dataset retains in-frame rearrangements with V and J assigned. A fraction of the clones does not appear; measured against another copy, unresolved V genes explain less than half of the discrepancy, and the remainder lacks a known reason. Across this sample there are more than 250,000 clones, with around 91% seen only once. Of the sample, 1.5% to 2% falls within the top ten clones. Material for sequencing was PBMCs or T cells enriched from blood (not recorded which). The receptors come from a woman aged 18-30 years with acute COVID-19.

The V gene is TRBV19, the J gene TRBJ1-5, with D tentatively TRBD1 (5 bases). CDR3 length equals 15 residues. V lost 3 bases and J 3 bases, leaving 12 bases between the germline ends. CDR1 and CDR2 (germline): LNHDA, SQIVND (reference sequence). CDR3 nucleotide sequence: TGTGCCAGTAGTATCTTTGGGGACTTCAATCAGCCCCAGCATTTT. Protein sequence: CASSIFGDFNQPQHF.

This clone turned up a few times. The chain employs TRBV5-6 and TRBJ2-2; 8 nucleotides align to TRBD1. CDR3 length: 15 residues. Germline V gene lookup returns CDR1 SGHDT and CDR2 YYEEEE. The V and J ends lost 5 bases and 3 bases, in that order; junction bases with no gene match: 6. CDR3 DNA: TGTGCCAGCAGACGCCGGGACAGGCACACCGGGGAGCTGTTTTTT. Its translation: CASRRRDRHTGELFF.

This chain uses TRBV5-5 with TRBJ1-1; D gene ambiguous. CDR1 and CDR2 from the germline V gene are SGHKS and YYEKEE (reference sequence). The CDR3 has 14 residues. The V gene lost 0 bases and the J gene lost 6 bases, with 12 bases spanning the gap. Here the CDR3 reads CASSLGPRGSEAFF. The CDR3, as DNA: TGTGCCAGCAGCTTGGGCCCTCGGGGATCTGAAGCTTTCTTT.

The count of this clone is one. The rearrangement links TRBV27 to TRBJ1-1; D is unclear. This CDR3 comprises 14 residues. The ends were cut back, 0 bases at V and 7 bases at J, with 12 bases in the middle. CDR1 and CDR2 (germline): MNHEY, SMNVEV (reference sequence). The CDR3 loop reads CASSLSRSGSEAFF. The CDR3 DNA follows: TGTGCCAGCAGTTTATCGCGTTCGGGGAGTGAAGCTTTCTTT.

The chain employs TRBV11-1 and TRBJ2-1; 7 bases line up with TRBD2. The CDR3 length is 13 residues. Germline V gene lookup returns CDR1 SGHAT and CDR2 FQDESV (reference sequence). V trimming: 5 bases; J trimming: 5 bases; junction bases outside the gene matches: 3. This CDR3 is CASSAGTNNEQFF. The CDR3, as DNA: TGTGCCAGCAGCGCCGGGACTAACAATGAGCAGTTCTTC.

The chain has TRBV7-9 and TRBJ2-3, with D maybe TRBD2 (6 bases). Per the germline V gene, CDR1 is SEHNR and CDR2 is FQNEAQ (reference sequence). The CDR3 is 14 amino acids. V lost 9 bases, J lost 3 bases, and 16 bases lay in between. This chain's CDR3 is CASASFGRTDTQYF. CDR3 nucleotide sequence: TGTGCCAGTGCCTCCTTCGGGAGAACAGATACGCAGTATTTT.

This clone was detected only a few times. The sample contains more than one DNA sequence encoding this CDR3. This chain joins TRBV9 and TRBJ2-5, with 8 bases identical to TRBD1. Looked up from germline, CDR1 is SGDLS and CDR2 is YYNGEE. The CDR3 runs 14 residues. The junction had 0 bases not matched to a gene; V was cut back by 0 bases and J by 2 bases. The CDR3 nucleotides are TGTGCCAGCAGCGTAGGGACAGGGCAAGAGACCCAGTACTTC. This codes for CASSVGTGQETQYF.

The CDR3 loop is CSAGTAQTQYF. CDR3 coding DNA: TGCAGTGCTGGGACAGCCCAGACCCAGTACTTC. V is TRBV20-1 and J is TRBJ2-5; 7 bases align to TRBD1. CDR1 and CDR2 (germline): DFQATT, SNEGSKA (reference sequence). The CDR3 runs 11 residues. V lost 5 bases and J lost 6; bases outside the gene matches: 3.

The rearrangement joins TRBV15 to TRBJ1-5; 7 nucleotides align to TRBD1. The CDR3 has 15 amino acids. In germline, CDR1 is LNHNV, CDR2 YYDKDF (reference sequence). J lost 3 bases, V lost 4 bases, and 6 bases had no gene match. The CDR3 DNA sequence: TGTGCCACCAGCAATGACAGGGTCTTCAATCAGCCCCAGCATTTT. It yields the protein CATSNDRVFNQPQHF.

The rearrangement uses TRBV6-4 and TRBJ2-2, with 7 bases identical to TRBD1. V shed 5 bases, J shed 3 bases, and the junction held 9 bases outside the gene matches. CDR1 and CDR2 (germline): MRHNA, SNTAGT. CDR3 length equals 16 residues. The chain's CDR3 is CASSQKGGEDTGELFF. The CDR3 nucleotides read TGTGCCAGCAGTCAAAAAGGGGGCGAGGACACCGGGGAGCTGTTTTTT.

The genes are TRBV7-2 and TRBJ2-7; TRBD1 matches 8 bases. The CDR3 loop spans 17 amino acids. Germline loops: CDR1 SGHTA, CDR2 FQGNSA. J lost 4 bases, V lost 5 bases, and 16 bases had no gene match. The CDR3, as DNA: TGTGCCAGCAGCCCAGTCATATCCGGGACAGGCGGTTACGAGCAGTACTTC. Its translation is CASSPVISGTGGYEQYF.

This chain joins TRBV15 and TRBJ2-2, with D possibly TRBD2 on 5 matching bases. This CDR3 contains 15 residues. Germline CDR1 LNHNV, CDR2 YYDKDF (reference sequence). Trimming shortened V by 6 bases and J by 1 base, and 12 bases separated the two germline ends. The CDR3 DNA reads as TGTGCCACCAGGCTAAGGACTGGGAACACCGGGGAGCTGTTTTTT. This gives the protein CATRLRTGNTGELFF.

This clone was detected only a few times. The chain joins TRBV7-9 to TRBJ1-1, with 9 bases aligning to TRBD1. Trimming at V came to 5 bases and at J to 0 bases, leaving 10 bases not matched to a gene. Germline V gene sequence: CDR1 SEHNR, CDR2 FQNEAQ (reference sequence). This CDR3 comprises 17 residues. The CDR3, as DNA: TGTGCCAGCAGCCAACCGGGACAGGGTCCCGTGAACACTGAAGCTTTCTTT. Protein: CASSQPGQGPVNTEAFF.

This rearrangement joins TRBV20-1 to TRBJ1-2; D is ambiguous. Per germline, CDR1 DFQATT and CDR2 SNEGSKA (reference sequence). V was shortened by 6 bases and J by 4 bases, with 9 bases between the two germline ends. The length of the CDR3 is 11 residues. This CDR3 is CSATPGYGYTF. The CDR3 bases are TGCAGTGCCACCCCGGGCTATGGCTACACCTTC.

In DNA, the CDR3 is TGTGCCAGCAGGACATCACAGGGGGCGTCCTACGAGCAGTACTTC. It translates to CASRTSQGASYEQYF. The rearrangement uses TRBV6-6 and TRBJ2-7; TRBD1 matches at 9 bases. Germline assignment: CDR1 MNHNY and CDR2 SVGAGI (reference sequence). CDR3 size: 15 residues. J lost 1 base, V lost 6 bases, and 7 bases had no gene match.

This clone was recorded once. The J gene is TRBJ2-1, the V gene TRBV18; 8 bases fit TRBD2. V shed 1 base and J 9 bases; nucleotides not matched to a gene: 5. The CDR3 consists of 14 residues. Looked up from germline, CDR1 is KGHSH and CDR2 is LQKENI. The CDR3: CASSPLSGISEQFF. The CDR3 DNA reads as TGTGCCAGCTCACCACTTAGCGGGATCAGTGAGCAGTTCTTC.

In DNA, the CDR3 is TGTGCCAGCAGTGAGCGGGGACCGACGTTGGGGACCCAGTACTTC. The encoded protein is CASSERGPTLGTQYF. The gene calls are TRBV2 and TRBJ2-5, with TRBD2 as a possible D gene (6 bases). Trimming took 3 bases from V and 7 from J, leaving 18 bases between them. The germline gives CDR1 SNHLY, CDR2 FYNNEI. This CDR3 comprises 15 residues.

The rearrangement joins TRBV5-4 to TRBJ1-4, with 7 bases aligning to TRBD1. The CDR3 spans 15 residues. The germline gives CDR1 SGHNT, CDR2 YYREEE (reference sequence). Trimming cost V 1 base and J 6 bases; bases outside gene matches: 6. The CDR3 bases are TGTGCCAGCAGCTTGCGGAAAGGGGGCGATGAAAAACTGTTTTTT. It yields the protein CASSLRKGGDEKLFF.

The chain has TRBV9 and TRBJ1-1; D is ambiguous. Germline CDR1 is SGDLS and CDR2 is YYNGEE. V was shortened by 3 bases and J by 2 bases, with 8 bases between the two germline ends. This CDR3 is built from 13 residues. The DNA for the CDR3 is TGTGCCAGCAGCGCCACAGCAAACACTGAAGCTTTCTTT. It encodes CASSATANTEAFF.

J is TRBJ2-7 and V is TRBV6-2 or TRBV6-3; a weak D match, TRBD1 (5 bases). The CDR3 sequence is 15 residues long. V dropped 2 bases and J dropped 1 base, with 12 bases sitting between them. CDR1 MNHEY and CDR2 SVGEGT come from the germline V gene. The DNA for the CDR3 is TGTGCCAGCAGTTACCAGACAACAGGTTCCTACGAGCAGTACTTC. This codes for CASSYQTTGSYEQYF.

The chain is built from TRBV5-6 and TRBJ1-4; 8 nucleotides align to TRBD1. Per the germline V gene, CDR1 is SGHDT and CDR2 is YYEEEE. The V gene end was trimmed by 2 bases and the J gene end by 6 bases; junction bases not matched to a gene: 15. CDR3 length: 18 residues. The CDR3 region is CASSLGPPTGTGDEKLFF. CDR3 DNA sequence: TGTGCCAGCAGCTTAGGTCCCCCAACGGGGACAGGCGATGAAAAACTGTTTTTT. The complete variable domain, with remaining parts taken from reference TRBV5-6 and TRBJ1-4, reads DAGVTQSPTHLIKTRGQQVTLRCSPKSGHDTVSWYQQALGQGPQFIFQYYEEEERQRGNFPDRFSGHQFPNYSSELNVNALLLGDSALYLCASSLGPPTGTGDEKLFFGSGTQLSVL.

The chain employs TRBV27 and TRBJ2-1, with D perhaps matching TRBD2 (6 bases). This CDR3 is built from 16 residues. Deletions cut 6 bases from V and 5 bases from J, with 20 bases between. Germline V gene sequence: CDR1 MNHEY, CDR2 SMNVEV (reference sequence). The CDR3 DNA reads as TGTGCCAGCAGGGCTTTTGGCGGAGGGAGACACAATGAGCAGTTCTTC. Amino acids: CASRAFGGGRHNEQFF.

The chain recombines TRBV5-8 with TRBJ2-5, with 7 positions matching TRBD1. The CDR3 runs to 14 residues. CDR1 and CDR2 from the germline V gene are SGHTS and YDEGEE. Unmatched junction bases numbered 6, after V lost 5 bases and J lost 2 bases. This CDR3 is CASSPGQIQETQYF. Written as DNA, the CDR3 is TGTGCCAGCAGTCCGGGACAGATACAAGAGACCCAGTACTTC.